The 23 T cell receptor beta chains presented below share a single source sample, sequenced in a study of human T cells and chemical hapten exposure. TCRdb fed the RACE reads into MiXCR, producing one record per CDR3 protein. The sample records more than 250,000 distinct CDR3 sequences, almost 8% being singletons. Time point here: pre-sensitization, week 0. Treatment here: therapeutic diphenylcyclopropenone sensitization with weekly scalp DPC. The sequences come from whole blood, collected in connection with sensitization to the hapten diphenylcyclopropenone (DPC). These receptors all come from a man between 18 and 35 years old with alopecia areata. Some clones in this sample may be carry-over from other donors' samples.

The CDR3 here is CSASLTANTEAFF. CDR3 DNA sequence: TGCAGTGCTAGCCTTACAGCGAACACTGAAGCTTTCTTT. This chain links TRBV20-1 with TRBJ1-1; no reliable D call. The CDR3 extends over 13 amino acids. The germline CDR1 and CDR2 sequences are DFQATT and SNEGSKA (reference sequence). V was cut by 3 bases and J by 1 base, with 9 bases left in between.

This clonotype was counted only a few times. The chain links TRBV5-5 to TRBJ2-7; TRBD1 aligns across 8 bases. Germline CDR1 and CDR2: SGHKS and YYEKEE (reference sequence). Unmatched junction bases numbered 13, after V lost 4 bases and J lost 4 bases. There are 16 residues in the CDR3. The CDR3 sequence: CASSQKGTGSSYEQYV. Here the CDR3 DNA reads TGTGCCAGCAGCCAAAAAGGGACAGGTTCTTCTTACGAGCAGTACGTC.

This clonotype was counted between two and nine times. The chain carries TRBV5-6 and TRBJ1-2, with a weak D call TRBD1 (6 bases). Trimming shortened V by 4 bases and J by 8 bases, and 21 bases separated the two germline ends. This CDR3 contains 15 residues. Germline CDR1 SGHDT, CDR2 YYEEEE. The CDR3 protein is CASSDWTDVPRGYTF. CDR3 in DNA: TGTGCCAGCAGCGATTGGACAGATGTTCCTAGGGGCTACACCTTC.

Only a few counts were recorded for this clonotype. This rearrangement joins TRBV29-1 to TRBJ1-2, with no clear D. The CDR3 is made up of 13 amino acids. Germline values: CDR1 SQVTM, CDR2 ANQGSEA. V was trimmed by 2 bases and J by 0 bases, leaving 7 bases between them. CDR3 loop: CSVETRANYGYTF. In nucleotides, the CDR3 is TGCAGCGTTGAAACGCGTGCTAACTATGGCTACACCTTC.

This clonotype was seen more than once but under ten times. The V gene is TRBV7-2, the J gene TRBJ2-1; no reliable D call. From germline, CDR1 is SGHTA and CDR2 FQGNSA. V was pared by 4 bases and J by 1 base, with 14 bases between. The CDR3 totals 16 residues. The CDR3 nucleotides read TGTGCCAGCAGCTACGAAGGTCCGGTTTCCTACAATGAGCAGTTCTTC. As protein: CASSYEGPVSYNEQFF.

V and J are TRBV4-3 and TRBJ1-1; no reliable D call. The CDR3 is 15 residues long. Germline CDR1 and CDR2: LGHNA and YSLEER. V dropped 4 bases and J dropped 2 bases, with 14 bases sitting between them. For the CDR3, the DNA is TGCGCCAGCAGCCTCTCTTCACAGTACAACACTGAAGCTTTCTTT. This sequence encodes CASSLSSQYNTEAFF.

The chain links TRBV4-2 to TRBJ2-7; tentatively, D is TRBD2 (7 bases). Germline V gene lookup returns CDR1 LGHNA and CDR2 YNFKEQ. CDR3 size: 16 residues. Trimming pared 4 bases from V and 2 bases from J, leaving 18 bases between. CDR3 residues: CASSPQAREGAYEQYF. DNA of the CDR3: TGTGCCAGCAGCCCCCAAGCCAGGGAGGGGGCCTACGAGCAGTACTTC.

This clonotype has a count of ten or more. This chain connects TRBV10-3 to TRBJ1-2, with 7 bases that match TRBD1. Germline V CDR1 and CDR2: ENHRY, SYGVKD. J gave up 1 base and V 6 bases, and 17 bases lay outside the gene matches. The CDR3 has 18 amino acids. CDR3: CAIRTRGANNGYNYGYTF. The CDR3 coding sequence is TGTGCCATCAGGACCAGGGGGGCAAATAACGGATATAACTATGGCTACACCTTC.

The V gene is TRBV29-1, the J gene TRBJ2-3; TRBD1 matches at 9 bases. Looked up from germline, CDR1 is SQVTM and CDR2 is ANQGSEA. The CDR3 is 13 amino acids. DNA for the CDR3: TGCAGTGGAAACGGACAGGGGACAGATACGCAGTATTTT. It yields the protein CSGNGQGTDTQYF.

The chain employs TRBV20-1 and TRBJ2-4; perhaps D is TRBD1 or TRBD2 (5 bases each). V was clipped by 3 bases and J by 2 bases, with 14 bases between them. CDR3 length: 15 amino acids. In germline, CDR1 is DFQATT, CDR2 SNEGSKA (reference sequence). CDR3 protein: CSARLGGGPKNIQYF. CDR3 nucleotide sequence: TGCAGTGCTAGGCTCGGTGGGGGACCCAAAAACATTCAGTACTTC.

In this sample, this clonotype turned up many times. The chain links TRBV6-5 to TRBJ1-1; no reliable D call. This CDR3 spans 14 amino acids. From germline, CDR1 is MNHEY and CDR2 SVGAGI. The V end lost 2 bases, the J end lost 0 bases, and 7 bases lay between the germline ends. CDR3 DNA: TGTGCCAGCAGTTACGGCCCCATGAACACTGAAGCTTTCTTT. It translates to CASSYGPMNTEAFF.

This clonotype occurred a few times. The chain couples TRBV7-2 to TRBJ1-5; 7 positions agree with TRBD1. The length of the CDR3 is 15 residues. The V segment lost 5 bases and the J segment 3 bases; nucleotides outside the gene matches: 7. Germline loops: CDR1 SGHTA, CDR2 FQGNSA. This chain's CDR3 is CASSEGGGVNQPQHF. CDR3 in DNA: TGTGCCAGCAGCGAGGGAGGGGGCGTCAATCAGCCCCAGCATTTT.

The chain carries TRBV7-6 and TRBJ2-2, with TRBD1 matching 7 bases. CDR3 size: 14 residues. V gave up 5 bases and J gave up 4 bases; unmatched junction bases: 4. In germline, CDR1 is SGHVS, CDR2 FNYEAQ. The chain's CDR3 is CASSRQGPTGELFF. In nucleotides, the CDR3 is TGTGCCAGCAGCCGACAGGGACCCACCGGGGAGCTGTTTTTT.

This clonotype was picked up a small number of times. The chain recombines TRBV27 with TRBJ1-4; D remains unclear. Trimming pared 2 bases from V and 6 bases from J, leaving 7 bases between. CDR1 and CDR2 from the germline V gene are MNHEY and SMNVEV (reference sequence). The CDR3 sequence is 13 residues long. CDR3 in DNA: TGTGCCAGCAGTTTAGGGAACGATGAAAAACTGTTTTTT. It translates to CASSLGNDEKLFF.

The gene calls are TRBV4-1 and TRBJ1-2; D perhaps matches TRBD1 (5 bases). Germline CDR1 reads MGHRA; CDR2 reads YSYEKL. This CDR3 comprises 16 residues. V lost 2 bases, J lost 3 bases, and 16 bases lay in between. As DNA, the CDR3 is TGCGCCAGCAGCCAATCACGGGCAGGGAAGCACTATGGCTACACCTTC. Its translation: CASSQSRAGKHYGYTF.

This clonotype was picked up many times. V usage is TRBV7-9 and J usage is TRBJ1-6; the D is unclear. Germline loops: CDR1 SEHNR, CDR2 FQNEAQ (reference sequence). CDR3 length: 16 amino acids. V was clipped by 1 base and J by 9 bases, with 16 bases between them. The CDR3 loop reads CASSLGARWGISPLHF. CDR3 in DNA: TGTGCCAGCAGCTTAGGCGCCAGATGGGGAATTTCACCCCTCCACTTT. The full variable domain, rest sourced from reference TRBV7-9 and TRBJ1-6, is DTGVSQNPRHKITKRGQNVTFRCDPISEHNRLYWYRQTLGQGPEFLTYFQNEAQLEKSRLLSDRFSAERPKGSFSTLEIQRTEQGDSAMYLCASSLGARWGISPLHFGNGTRLTVT.

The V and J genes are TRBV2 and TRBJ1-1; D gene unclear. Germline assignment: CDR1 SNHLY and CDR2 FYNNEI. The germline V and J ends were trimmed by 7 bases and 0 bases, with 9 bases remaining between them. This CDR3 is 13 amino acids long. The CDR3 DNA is TGTGCCAGCAACAAGGGTATGAACACTGAAGCTTTCTTT. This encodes CASNKGMNTEAFF.

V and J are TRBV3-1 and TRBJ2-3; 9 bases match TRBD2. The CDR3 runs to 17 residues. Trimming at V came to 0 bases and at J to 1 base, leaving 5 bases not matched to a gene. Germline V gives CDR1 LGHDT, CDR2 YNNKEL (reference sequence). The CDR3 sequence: CASSQEPQRGGTDTQYF. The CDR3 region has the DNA TGTGCCAGCAGCCAAGAACCCCAGCGGGGGGGCACAGATACGCAGTATTTT.

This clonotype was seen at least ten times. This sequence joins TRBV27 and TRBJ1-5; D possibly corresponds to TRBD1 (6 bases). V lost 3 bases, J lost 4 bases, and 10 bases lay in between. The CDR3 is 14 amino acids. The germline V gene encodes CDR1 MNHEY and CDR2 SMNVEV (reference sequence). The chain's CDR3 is CASSFSGANQPQHF. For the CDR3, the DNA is TGTGCCAGCAGTTTTTCAGGGGCAAATCAGCCCCAGCATTTT.

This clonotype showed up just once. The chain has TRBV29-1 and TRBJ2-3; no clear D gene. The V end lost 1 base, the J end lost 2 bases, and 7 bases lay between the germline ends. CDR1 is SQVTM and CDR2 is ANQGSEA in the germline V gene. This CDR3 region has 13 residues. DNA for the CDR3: TGCAGCGTTGAAGGGCACACCACAGATACGCAGTATTTT. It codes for CSVEGHTTDTQYF.

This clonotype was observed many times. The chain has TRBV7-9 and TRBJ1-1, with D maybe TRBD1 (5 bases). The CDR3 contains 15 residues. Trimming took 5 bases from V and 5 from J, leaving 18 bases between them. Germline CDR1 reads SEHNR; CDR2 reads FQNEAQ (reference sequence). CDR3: CASSQERSGGTEAFF. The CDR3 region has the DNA TGTGCCAGCAGCCAGGAGCGGTCGGGGGGAACTGAAGCTTTCTTT. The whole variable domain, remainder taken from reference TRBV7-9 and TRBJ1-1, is DTGVSQNPRHKITKRGQNVTFRCDPISEHNRLYWYRQTLGQGPEFLTYFQNEAQLEKSRLLSDRFSAERPKGSFSTLEIQRTEQGDSAMYLCASSQERSGGTEAFFGQGTRLTVV.

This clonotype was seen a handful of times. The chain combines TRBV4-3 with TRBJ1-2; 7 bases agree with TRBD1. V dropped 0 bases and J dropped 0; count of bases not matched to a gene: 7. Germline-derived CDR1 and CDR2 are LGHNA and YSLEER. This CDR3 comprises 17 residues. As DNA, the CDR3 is TGCGCCAGCAGCCAAGAGGCCAGGGGGACAGCTAACTATGGCTACACCTTC. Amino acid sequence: CASSQEARGTANYGYTF.

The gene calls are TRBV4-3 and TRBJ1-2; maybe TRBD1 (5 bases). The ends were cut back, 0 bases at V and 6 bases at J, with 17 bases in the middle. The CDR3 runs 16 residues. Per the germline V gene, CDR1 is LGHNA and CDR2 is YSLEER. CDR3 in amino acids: CASSQDLAGSSNGYTF. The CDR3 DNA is TGCGCCAGCAGCCAAGATCTGGCAGGGAGTTCGAATGGCTACACCTTC.